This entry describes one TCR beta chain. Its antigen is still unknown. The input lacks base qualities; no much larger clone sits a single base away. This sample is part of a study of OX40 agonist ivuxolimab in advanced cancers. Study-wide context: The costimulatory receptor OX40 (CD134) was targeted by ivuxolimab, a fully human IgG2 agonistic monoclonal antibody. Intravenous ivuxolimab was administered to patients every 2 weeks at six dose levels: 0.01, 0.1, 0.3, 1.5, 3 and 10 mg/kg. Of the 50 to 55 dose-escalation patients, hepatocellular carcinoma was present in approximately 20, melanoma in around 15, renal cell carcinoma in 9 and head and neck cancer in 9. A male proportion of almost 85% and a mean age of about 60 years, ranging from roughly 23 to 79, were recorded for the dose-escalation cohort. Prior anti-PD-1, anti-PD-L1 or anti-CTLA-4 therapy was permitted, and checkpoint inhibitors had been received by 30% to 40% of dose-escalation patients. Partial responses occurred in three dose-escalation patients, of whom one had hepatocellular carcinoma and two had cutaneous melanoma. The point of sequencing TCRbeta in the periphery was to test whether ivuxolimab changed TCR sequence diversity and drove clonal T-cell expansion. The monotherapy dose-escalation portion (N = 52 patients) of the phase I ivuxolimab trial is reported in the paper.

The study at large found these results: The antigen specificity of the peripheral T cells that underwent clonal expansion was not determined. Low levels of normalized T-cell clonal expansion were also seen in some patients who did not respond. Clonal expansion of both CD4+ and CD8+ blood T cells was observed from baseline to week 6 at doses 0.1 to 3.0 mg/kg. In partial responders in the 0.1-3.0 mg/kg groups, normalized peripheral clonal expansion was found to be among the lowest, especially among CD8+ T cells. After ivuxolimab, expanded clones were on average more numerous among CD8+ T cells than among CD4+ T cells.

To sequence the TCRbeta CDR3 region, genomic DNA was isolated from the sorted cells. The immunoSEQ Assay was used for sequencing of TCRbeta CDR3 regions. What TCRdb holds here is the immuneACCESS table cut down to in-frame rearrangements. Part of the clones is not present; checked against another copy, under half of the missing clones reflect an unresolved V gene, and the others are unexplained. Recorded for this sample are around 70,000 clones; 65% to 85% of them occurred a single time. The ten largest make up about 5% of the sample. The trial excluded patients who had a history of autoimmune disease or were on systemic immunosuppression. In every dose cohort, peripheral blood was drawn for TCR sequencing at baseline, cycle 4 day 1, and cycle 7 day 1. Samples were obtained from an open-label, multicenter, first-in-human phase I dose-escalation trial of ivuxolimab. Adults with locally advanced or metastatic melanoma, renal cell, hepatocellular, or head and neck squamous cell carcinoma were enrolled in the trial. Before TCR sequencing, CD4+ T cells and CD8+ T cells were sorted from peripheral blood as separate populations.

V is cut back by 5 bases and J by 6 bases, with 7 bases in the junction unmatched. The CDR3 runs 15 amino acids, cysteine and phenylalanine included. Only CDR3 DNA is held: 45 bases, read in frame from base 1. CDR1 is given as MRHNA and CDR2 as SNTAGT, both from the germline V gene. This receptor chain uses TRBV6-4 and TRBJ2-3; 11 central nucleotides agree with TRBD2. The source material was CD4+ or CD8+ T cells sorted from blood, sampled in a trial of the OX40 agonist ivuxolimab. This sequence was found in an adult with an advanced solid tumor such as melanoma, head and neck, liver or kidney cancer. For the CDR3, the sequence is CASSRLAGQEDTQYF. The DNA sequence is TGTGCCAGCAGTAGACTAGCGGGACAGGAGGATACGCAGTATTTT.